These T cell receptor beta chains were read from a single sample in a study of OX40 agonist ivuxolimab in advanced cancers. TCRdb's table, derived via immunoSEQ multiplex PCR, lists solely in-frame clones and lacks some. The table records about 12,000 clones, 80% to 90% of them present only once. Sequenced material: CD4+ or CD8+ T cells sorted from blood, taken in a trial of the OX40 agonist ivuxolimab. All receptors derive from an adult with an advanced solid tumor such as melanoma, head and neck, liver or kidney cancer. CDR3s include the opening cysteine and the closing phenylalanine or tryptophan. D genes are given only for firm matches. Not every row has a clone size; where given, it reads once, few, many or a size class.

.	TRBD1	TRBV4-2	TRBJ1-4	TGTGCCAGCAGCCTCCGAGCGCTCCGGGACAGGGGCCTTCCTTTGAATGAAAAACTGTTTTTT	CASSLRALRDRGLPLNEKLFF
.	TRBD2	TRBV7-9	TRBJ2-1	TGTGCCAGCAGCCTAACTAGCGGGGGGTACAATGAGCAGTTCTTC	CASSLTSGGYNEQFF
.	.	TRBV10-3	TRBJ2-5	TGTGCCATCAGTGCTGCGGGGGCGCAAGAGACCCAGTACTTC	CAISAAGAQETQYF
.	.	TRBV28	TRBJ1-1	TGTGCCAGCAGTTTCGAACTATACGAACGGGGCACTGAAGCTTTCTTT	CASSFELYERGTEAFF
few	.	TRBV5-6	TRBJ2-1	TGTGCCACCTCTGGCTGGCAGGGGGGGTACAATGAGCAGTTCTTC	CATSGWQGGYNEQFF
few	TRBD1	TRBV6-1	TRBJ1-6	TGTGCCAGCAGTTTGACAGGGACTTTTTCACCCCTCCACTTT	CASSLTGTFSPLHF
.	.	TRBV12-5	TRBJ2-7	TGTGCTAGTGGTTTAGATCTTACGGGCACCCTAAGCTACGAGCAGTACTTC	CASGLDLTGTLSYEQYF
once	.	TRBV7-9	TRBJ2-1	TGTGCCAGCAGCAGTATGTCCAGGGTCAATGAGCAGTTCTTC	CASSSMSRVNEQFF
.	TRBD1	TRBV5-1	TRBJ1-1	TGCGCCAGCAGCTCTGGGACAGGGGCCACTGAAGCTTTCTTT	CASSSGTGATEAFF
.	.	TRBV5-8	TRBJ1-1	TGTGCCAGCAGCTTCGCGTCAGGGTTAGAAGCTTTCTTT	CASSFASGLEAFF
.	.	TRBV5-6	TRBJ2-3	TGTGCCAGCAGCTTGGGACAGTACACAGATACGCAGTATTTT	CASSLGQYTDTQYF
medium-sized	.	TRBV2	TRBJ1-2	TGTGCCAGCGGGGGGGAAGGCTACACCTTC	CASGGEGYTF
medium-sized	TRBD1	TRBV2	TRBJ1-5	TGTGCCAGCAAAAGGGTGACAGGGGACAATCAGCCCCAGCATTTT	CASKRVTGDNQPQHF
.	.	TRBV5-5	TRBJ1-1	TGTGCCAGCAGCTTCGGGCCGAACACTGAAGCTTTCTTT	CASSFGPNTEAFF
once	.	TRBV11-2	TRBJ2-7	TGTGCCAGCAGCTCCGTTCTGGGGGCTTCCTCCTACGAGCAGTACTTC	CASSSVLGASSYEQYF
.	TRBD2	TRBV4-2	TRBJ2-5	TGTGCCAGCAGCCAGGCCTTGACTAGCGGGGTGAAGACCCAGTACTTC	CASSQALTSGVKTQYF
.	.	TRBV19	TRBJ1-1	TGTGCCAGTAGATGGGGTTCGGGAGTTACTGAAGCTTTCTTT	CASRWGSGVTEAFF
.	.	TRBV19	TRBJ1-1	TGTGCCAGTAGTAACAGGGATATGAACACTGAAGCTTTCTTT	CASSNRDMNTEAFF
.	.	TRBV10-3	TRBJ1-2	TGTGCCATCACAGACAGCGCGGGAGGCTACACCTTC	CAITDSAGGYTF
.	TRBD2	TRBV11-2	TRBJ2-1	TGTGCCAGCAGCTTAAGACCCGGGACTAGCGGGGGGGACCGGGTTATTAGGTTCTTC	CASSLRPGTSGGDRVIRFF
.	TRBD1	TRBV19	TRBJ1-5	TGTGCCAGTGTGCAGGGGGCCCTGGATCAGCCCCAGCATTTT	CASVQGALDQPQHF
.	TRBD1	TRBV4-1	TRBJ1-1	TGCGCCAGCAGCCTGGGACAGGGCGGCACTGAAGCTTTCTTT	CASSLGQGGTEAFF
.	TRBD1	TRBV5-6	TRBJ1-2	TGTGCCAGCAGCCTCACAGGGGGGACTGCCTATGGCTACACCTTC	CASSLTGGTAYGYTF
.	.	TRBV5-6	TRBJ1-3	TGTGCCAGCAGCCCGGGGTGGGGTACCGGAAACACCATATATTTT	CASSPGWGTGNTIYF
.	TRBD1	TRBV5-4	TRBJ2-7	TGTGCCAGCAGTTGGACCGGGACAGGGGGGGGTGAGCAGTACTTC	CASSWTGTGGGEQYF
.	TRBD1	TRBV5-1	TRBJ2-7	TGCGCCAGCAGCTTCCGGACAGGGGGGGACGAGCAGTACTTC	CASSFRTGGDEQYF
.	TRBD2	TRBV7-6	TRBJ2-3	TGTGCCAGCAGCTTAGAAACTAGCGGGGGGCGTGATACGCAGTATTTT	CASSLETSGGRDTQYF
.	.	TRBV11-2	TRBJ2-5	TGTGCCAGCAGCCAGGGGGGCCGGGGGACCCAGTACTTC	CASSQGGRGTQYF
.	TRBD1	TRBV5-6	TRBJ2-7	TGTGCCAGCAGCCCCGGACAGGGCTCCTACGAGCAGTACTTC	CASSPGQGSYEQYF
.	.	TRBV5-1	TRBJ2-7	TGCGCCAGCAGCTATGACGGTTCCTACGAGCAGTACTTC	CASSYDGSYEQYF
.	.	TRBV7-9	TRBJ1-4	TGTGCCAGCAGCTTAGAAAGTGAAAAACTGTTTTTT	CASSLESEKLFF
.	.	TRBV5-4	TRBJ2-3	TGTGCCAGCAGCTTGGGAGGGCGGGCAGATACGCAGTATTTT	CASSLGGRADTQYF
.	.	TRBV10-3	TRBJ1-4	TGTGCCATCAGTAGCGGCACTAATGAAAAACTGTTTTTT	CAISSGTNEKLFF
.	.	TRBV13	TRBJ2-2	TGTGCCAGCAGCTTAAGGGCGGAGAACACCGGGGAGCTGTTTTTT	CASSLRAENTGELFF
.	TRBD1	TRBV7-6	TRBJ2-5	TGTGCCACCTCCCTTGACAGGGAAGAGACCCAGTACTTC	CATSLDREETQYF
once	TRBD2	TRBV19	TRBJ2-3	TGTGCCAGTAGTATAGGGGGCGGGGGGGCCGCAGATACGCAGTATTTT	CASSIGGGGAADTQYF
.	TRBD1	TRBV18	TRBJ1-1	TGTGCCAGCTCACCTCCCGGGACAGGGGACTCGCGGACTGAAGCTTTCTTT	CASSPPGTGDSRTEAFF
few	.	TRBV5-1	TRBJ1-1	TGCGCCAGCAGCCCCCTTGGGGGCGGCACTGAAGCTTTCTTT	CASSPLGGGTEAFF
.	TRBD1	TRBV28	TRBJ1-1	TGTGCCAGCAGTTTAGTGGGACAGTACAACACTGAAGCTTTCTTT	CASSLVGQYNTEAFF
few	TRBD2	TRBV9	TRBJ2-7	TGTGCCAGCAGCCCTTCGGGGGGGAACGAGCAGTACTTC	CASSPSGGNEQYF
.	.	TRBV5-4	TRBJ2-7	TGTGCCAGCAGCTTGGTAGGTCAGGGAACTAGGGAGCAGTACTTC	CASSLVGQGTREQYF
large	TRBD1	TRBV16	TRBJ2-5	TGTGCCAGCAGCCATGGGACAGGGTCGCAAGAGACCCAGTACTTC	CASSHGTGSQETQYF
.	.	TRBV27	TRBJ1-2	TGTGCCAGCAGGGGGGGCGGGGGCCCAAACTATGGCTACACCTTC	CASRGGGGPNYGYTF
.	.	TRBV9	TRBJ1-3	TGTGCCAGCAGCGTAGTCGCGAGCTCTGGAAACACCATATATTTT	CASSVVASSGNTIYF
.	TRBD1	TRBV6-5	TRBJ1-2	TGTGCCAGCAGGCTTCAGGGACAGGCCCATGGCTACACCTTC	CASRLQGQAHGYTF
.	.	TRBV4-1	TRBJ2-7	TGCGCCAGCAGCCAAGTCGGCGCTACCTACGAGCAGTACTTC	CASSQVGATYEQYF
.	.	TRBV7-2	TRBJ1-5	TGTGCCAGCAGCTTTCCAGGAAATCAGCCCCAGCATTTT	CASSFPGNQPQHF
.	TRBD1	TRBV11-2	TRBJ1-2	TGTGCCAGCAGCCTCACAGGGGGGACTGCCTATGGCTACACCTTC	CASSLTGGTAYGYTF
.	.	TRBV5-1	TRBJ2-2	TGCGCCAGCAGCTTGCAGGGGCCGACCGGGGAGCTGTTTTTT	CASSLQGPTGELFF
.	.	TRBV6-1	TRBJ1-1	TGTGCCAGCAGTGACATGTACACAGGGAACACTGAAGCTTTCTTT	CASSDMYTGNTEAFF